This T cell receptor beta chain derives from a study of shared clonotypes between healthy human individuals. Study-level results: Non-shared clonotypes displayed generation probabilities falling below those of clonotypes present in all four donors. The study found approximately 5% of naive CD4 clonotypes shared across several donors.

Authors' methods: For the immunoSEQ data, sequences were junction-only without quality scores, so filtering differed. The assay was immunoSEQ multiplex PCR, and TCRdb's table has in-frame clones only and misses some. V, J and clone size derive from that table, while D and trimming were established from the DNA sequence. Found here are about 960,000 clones, 76% of them singletons; the top ten hold approximately 1.5%. Germline V gives CDR1 ENHRY, CDR2 SYGVKD. Trimming pared 4 bases from V and 2 bases from J, leaving 11 bases between. The CDR3 sequence is 14 residues long. Remarks on this clone: Its antigen is undetermined. In the same sample, other DNA sequences code for this CDR3.

Sequencing was performed on memory CD4+ T cells sorted from blood. Specified subset: CD45RA-negative fraction. The origin of this receptor is a young man in good health. The chain recombines TRBV10-3 with TRBJ1-1; a possible D gene is TRBD1 (6 bases). This chain's CDR3 is CAISAGAANTEAFF. The CDR3 DNA reads TGTGCCATCAGTGCGGGGGCAGCAAACACTGAAGCTTTCTTT.